This T cell receptor (beta chain) emerged from a study of cytomegalovirus exposure and HLA in healthy donors. Points from the study as a whole: Among TCR sequences, most were rare, though some public TCRs appeared in many donors. Cytomegalovirus-associated TCR beta chains were listed, numbering 150 to 200. The tendency of first-cohort TCR clusters to co-occur in the 130 or so validation repertoires was identified by a subsequent analysis. A few chains tied to CMV proved CMV antigen-specific in vitro.

Measured with immunoSEQ multiplex PCR; TCRdb has only the in-frame clones, and not every one. The table has 140,000 or so clones, roughly 89% seen once. V was clipped by 1 base and J by 11 bases; unmatched bases: 10. The CDR3 runs 16 residues. CDR1 is LGHNA and CDR2 is YNFKEQ in the germline V gene. Remarks on this clone: What it recognizes is unknown.

The sample was PBMCs. The rearrangement uses TRBV4-2 and TRBJ2-1; 11 nucleotides line up with TRBD2. The receptor was isolated from a woman aged 18-30 years in good health and CMV-seropositive. CDR3 loop: CASSQGSLAGGSKQFF. The DNA of the CDR3 is TGTGCCAGCAGCCAAGGAAGTCTAGCGGGGGGATCGAAGCAGTTCTTC.